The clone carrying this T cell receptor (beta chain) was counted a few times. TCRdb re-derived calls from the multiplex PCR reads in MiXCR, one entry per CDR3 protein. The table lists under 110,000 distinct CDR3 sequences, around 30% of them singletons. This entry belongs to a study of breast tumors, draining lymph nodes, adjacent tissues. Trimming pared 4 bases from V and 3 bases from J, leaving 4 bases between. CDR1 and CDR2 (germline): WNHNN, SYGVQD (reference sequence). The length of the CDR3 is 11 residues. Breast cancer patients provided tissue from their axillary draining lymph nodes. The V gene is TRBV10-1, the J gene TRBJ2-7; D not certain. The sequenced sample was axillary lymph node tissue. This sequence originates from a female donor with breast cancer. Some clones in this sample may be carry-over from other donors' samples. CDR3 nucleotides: TGCGCCAGCAGTGTGGGCTACGAGCAGTACTTC. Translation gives CASSVGYEQYF.